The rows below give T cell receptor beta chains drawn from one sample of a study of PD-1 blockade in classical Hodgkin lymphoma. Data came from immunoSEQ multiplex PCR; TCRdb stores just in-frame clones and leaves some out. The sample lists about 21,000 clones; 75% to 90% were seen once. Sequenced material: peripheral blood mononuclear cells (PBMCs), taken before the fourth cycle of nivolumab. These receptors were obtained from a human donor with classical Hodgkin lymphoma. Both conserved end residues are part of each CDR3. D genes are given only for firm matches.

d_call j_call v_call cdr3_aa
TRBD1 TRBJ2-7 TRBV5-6 CASSFSGTGAYEQYF
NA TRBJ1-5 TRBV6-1 CASSEISTEGNQPQHF
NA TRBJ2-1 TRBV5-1 CASSGGLNEQFF
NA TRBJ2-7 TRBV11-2 CASSLVPYEQYF
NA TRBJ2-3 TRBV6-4 CASSPFGESPADTQYF
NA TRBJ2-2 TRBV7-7 CASSLWEERELFF
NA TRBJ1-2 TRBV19 CASRLKLDMVKGIYGYTF
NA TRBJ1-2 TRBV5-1 CASSLAGTQDNGYTF
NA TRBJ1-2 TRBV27 CASTMRGDWNYGYTF
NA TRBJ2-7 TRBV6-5 CASSYSRGYEQYF
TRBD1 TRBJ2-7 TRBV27 CASSLVGQVLEQYF
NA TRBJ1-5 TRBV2 CASSVGEGQPQHF
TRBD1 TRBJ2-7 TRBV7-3 CASSLVSGGSGEQYF
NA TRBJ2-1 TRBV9 CASSVGLTGSYNEQFF
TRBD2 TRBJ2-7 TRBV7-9 CASSPGLAGGVGGDEQYF
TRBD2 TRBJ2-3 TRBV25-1 CASSRGLAGGVTDTQYF
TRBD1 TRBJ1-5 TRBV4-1 CASSQADREYQPQHF
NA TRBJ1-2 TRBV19 CASTSSGDYGYTF
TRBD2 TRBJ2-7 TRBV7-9 CASSGGVDNSYEQYF
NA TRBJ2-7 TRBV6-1 CASSEGGEPYEQYF
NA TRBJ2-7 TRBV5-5 CASSLDGQQYF
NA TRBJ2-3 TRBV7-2 CASSLARTSISTDTQYF
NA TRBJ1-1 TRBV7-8 CASSLLGIPNTEAFF
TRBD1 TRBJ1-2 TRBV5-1 CASSPDGQANYGYTF
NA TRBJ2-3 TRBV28 CASKGLQSTDTQYF
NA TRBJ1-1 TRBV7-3 CASSSRRTAEAFF
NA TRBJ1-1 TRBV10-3 CAISDAGSGSTEAFF
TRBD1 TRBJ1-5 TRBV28 CASSRTGGYQPQHF
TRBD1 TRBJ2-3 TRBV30 CAWRPGTGGTDTQYF
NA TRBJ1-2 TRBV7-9 CASSFDGYGYTF
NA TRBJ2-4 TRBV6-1 CASSGLTGLKNIQYF
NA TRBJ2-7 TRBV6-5 CASSYSRSSYEQYF
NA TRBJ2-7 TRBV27 CASSLGPAYEQYF
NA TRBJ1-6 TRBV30 CAWSVLDLSLHF
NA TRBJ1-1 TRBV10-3 CAISDTIPEVEAFF
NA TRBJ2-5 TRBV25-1 CASSFMGAGQETQYF
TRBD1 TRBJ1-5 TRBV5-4 CASSSIPSTGGHSNQPQHF
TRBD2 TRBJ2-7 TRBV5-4 CASSLGFLAGGGGEQYF
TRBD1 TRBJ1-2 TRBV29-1 CSVARQGVSSGYTF
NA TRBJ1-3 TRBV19 CASSIEGGTGNTIYF
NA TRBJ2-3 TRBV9 CASSLRGSGTDTQYF
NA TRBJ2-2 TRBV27 CASSFLGFANTGELFF
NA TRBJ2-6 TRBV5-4 CASSLAGFSGANVLTF
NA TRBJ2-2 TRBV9 CASERGGPWNGELFF
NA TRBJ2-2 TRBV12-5 CASGLGSGETGELFF
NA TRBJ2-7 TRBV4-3 CASSQDYGYEQYF
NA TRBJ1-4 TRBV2 CASSPTGLNEKLFF
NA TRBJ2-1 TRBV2 CASTQGGNEQFF
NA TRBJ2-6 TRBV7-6 CASSTRPESQSRANVLTF
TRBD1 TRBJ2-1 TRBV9 CASSPHQTGDGEQFF
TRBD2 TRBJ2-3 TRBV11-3 CASSLGGLAGAFSTDTQYF
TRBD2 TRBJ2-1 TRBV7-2 CASSLGAGLGGSEQFF
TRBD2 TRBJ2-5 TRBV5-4 CASSISGGETQYF
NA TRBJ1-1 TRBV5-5 CASSLRGGLNTEAFF
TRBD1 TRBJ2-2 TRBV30 CAWDPGQLTGELFF
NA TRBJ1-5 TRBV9 CASSVSAGGNQPQHF
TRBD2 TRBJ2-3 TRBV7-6 CASSSTSASTDTQYF
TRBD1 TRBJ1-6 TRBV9 CASSVGAGQGPHSPLHF